Listed below are T cell receptor beta chains from one sample, sequenced in a study of T-cell memory formation after mild COVID-19. Each CDR3 protein gets one entry after TCRdb re-called the 5' RACE reads with MiXCR. The sample gives 550,000 to 650,000 distinct CDR3 sequences, around 16% of which show up once; about 7.5% is in the top ten. What was sequenced was PBMCs or a T cell subset sorted from them (not recorded which). Every receptor here comes from an adult woman who had mild COVID-19 (a few samples of this study predate the infection). Cell type and time point are not known. Each CDR3 is given without its conserved first and last residue.

v_call	j_call	cdr3_aa
TRBV27	TRBJ2-4	ASSTTGTEGIQY
TRBV5-1	TRBJ1-1	ASSRGTEVAAF
TRBV7-9	TRBJ2-7	ASSPIQSLEQY
TRBV7-2	TRBJ2-5	ASSSQIERQETQY
TRBV19	TRBJ2-7	ASTPSGDYEQY
TRBV7-2	TRBJ1-2	ASGESVNYGYT
TRBV20-1	TRBJ2-7	SARTRSTYEQY
TRBV24-1	TRBJ1-6	ATSPSNSDRAPSSYNSPLH
TRBV4-1	TRBJ2-7	ASSQDASGSAYEQY
TRBV5-1	TRBJ2-7	ASSLNPTGGYEQY
TRBV6-6	TRBJ2-2	ASSYQYPGELF
TRBV7-9	TRBJ1-4	ASSLADEQTYEKLF
TRBV3-1	TRBJ1-1	ASFLGTTPTVEAF
TRBV7-2	TRBJ2-1	ASSPRLAGNEQF
TRBV5-1	TRBJ1-1	ASSLPGTATEAF
TRBV12-3/TRBV12-4	TRBJ1-1	ASSPIGQSVEAF
TRBV6-2/TRBV6-3	TRBJ2-3	ASRLSFGGDTQY
TRBV30	TRBJ2-7	AWSTATGVNEQY
TRBV5-5	TRBJ2-4	ASSGAKNIQY
TRBV20-1	TRBJ2-3	SARPTGADTQY
TRBV15	TRBJ1-2	ATSRDGEGYGYT
TRBV5-6	TRBJ2-3	ASSSKGGSIDTQY
TRBV24-1	TRBJ2-3	ATSDPRKPTGGQY